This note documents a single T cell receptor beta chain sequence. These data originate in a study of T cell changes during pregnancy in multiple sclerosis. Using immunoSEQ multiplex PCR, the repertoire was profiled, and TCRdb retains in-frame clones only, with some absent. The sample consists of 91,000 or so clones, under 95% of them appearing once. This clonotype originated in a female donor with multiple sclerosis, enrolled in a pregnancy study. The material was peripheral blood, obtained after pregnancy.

In nucleotides, the CDR3 is TGTGCCAGTAGTAGAGCCCCCGTGACAGATACGCAGTATTTT. It codes for CASSRAPVTDTQYF. This chain connects TRBV19 to TRBJ2-3; unclear D gene. The CDR3 has 14 amino acids. Trimming left V 4 bases short and J 3 bases short, with 11 bases between. Germline CDR1 and CDR2: LNHDA and SQIVND (reference sequence).